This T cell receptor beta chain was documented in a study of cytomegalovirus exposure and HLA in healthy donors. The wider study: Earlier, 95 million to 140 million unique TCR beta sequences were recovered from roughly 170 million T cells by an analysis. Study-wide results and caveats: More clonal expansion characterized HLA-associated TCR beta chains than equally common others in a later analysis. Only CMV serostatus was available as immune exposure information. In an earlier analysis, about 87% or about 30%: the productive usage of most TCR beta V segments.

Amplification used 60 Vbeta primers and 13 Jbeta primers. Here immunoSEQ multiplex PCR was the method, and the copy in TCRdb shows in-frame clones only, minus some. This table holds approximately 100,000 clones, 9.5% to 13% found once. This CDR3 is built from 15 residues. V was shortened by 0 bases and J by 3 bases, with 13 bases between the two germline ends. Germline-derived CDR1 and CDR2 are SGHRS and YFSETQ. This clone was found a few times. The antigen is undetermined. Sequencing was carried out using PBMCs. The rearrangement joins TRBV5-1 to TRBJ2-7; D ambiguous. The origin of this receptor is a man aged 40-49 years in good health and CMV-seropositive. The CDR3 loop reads CASSLAGERLYEQYF. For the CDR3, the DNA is TGCGCCAGCAGCTTGGCTGGAGAGCGACTCTACGAGCAGTACTTC. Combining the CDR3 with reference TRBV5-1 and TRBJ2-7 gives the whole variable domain KAGVTQTPRYLIKTRGQQVTLSCSPISGHRSVSWYQQTPGQGLQFLFEYFSETQRNKGNFPGRFSGRQFSNSRSEMNVSTLELGDSALYLCASSLAGERLYEQYFGPGTRLTVT.